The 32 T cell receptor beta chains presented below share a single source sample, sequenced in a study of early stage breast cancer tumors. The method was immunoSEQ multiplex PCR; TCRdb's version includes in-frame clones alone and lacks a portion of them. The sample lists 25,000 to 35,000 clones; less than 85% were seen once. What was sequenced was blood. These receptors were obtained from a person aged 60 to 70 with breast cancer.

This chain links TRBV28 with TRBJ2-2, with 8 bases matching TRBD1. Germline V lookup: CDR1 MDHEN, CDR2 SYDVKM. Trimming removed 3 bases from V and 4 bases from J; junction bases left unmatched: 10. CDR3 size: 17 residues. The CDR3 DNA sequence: TGTGCCAGCAGTTTTTCCCCGGGACAGGCGCTCACCGGGGAGCTGTTTTTT. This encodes CASSFSPGQALTGELFF.

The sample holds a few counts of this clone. The CDR3 sequence: CASKPFQGGYTF. The CDR3 bases are TGTGCCAGCAAACCCTTCCAGGGGGGCTACACCTTC. The chain couples TRBV28 to TRBJ1-2, with D maybe TRBD1 (6 bases). Germline V gene sequence: CDR1 MDHEN, CDR2 SYDVKM. CDR3 length: 12 residues. V lost 7 bases and J lost 8, with 14 bases in between.

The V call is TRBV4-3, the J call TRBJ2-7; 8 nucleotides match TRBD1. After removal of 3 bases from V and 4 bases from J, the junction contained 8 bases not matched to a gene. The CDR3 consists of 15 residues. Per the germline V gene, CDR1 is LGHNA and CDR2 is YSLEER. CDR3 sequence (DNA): TGCGCCAGCAGCCATGGACAGGGAGGCGCATACGAGCAGTACTTC. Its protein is CASSHGQGGAYEQYF.

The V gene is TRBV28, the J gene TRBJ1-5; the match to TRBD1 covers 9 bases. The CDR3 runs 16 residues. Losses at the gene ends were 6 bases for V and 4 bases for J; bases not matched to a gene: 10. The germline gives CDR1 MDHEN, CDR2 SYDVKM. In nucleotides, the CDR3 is TGTGCCAGCAGCCCTCCTGGCGGACAGGGGAATCAGCCCCAGCATTTT. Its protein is CASSPPGGQGNQPQHF.

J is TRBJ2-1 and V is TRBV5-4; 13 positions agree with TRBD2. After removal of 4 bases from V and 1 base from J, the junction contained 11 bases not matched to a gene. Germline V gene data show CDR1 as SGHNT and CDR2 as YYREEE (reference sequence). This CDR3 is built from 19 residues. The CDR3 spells CASSPGLAGRDGSYNEQFF. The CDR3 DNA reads TGTGCCAGCAGCCCGGGACTAGCGGGGCGGGATGGGTCCTACAATGAGCAGTTCTTC. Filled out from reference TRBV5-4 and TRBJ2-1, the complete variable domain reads ETGVTQSPTHLIKTRGQQVTLRCSSQSGHNTVSWYQQALGQGPQFIFQYYREEENGRGNFPPRFSGLQFPNYSSELNVNALELDDSALYLCASSPGLAGRDGSYNEQFFGPGTRLTVL.

The DNA of the CDR3 is TGTGCAAGTCGCTTAGTTGAAGGACAGGGGGATATTGGGGCCAACGTCCTGACTTTC. Encoded protein: CASRLVEGQGDIGANVLTF. V gene TRBV12-2 combines with J gene TRBJ2-6; the table's TRBD1 call for D was not verified on the DNA. TRBV12-2 is a listed pseudogene. The CDR3 has 19 amino acids.

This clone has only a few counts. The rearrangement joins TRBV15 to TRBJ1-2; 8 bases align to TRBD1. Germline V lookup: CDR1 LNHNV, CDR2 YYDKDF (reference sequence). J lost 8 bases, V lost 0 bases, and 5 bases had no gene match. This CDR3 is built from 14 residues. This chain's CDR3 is CATSRDRTGRGYTF. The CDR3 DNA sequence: TGTGCCACCAGCAGAGACCGGACAGGGCGGGGCTACACCTTC.

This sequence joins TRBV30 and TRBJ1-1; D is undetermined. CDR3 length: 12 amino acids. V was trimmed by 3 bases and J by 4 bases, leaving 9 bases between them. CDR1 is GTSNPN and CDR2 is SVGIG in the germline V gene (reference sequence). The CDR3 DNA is TGTGCCTGGAGACCCCGCGGCACTGAAGCTTTCTTT. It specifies CAWRPRGTEAFF.

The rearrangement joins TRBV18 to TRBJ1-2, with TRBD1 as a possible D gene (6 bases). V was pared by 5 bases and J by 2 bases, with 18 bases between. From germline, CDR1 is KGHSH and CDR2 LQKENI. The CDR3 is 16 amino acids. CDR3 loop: CASSEENGGINYGYTF. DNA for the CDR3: TGTGCCAGCTCAGAAGAAAATGGGGGCATCAACTATGGCTACACCTTC.

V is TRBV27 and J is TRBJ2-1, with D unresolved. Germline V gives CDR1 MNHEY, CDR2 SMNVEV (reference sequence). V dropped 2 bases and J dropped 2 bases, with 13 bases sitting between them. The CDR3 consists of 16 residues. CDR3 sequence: CASSLMSSMAYNEQFF. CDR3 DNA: TGTGCCAGCAGTTTAATGAGTAGTATGGCCTACAATGAGCAGTTCTTC.

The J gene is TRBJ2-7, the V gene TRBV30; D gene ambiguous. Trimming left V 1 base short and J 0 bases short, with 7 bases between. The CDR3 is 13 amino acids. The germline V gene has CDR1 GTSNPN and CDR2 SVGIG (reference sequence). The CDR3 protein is CAWSATVSYEQYF. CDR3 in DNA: TGTGCCTGGAGTGCCACAGTCTCCTACGAGCAGTACTTC.

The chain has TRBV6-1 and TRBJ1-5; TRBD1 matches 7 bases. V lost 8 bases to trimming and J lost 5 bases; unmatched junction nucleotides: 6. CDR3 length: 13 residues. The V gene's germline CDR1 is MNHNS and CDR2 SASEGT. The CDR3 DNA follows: TGTGCCAGCGGGCGACAGGGTGATCAGCCCCAGCATTTT. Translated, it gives CASGRQGDQPQHF.

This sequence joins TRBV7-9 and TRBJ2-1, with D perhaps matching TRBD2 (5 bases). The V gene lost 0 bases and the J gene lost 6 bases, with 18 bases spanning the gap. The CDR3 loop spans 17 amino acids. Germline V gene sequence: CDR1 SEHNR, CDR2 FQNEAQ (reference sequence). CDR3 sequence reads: CASSLALGVAFGNEQFF. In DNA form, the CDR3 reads TGTGCCAGCAGCTTAGCGCTCGGGGTAGCGTTCGGCAATGAGCAGTTCTTC.

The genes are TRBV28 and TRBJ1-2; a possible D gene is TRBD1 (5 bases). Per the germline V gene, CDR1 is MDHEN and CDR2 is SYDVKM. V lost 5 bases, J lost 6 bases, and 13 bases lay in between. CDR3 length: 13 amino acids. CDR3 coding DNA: TGTGCCAGCAGTGAGACAGACCGTGATGGCTACACCTTC. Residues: CASSETDRDGYTF.

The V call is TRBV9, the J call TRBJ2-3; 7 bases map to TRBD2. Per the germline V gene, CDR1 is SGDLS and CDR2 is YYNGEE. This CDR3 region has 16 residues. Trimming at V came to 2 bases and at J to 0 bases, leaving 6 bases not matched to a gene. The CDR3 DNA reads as TGTGCCAGCAGCGTCCTAGCGGATCCTAGCACAGATACGCAGTATTTT. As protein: CASSVLADPSTDTQYF. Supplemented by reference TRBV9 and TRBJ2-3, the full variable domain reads DSGVTQTPKHLITATGQRVTLRCSPRSGDLSVYWYQQSLDQGLQFLIQYYNGEERAKGNILERFSAQQFPDLHSELNLSSLELGDSALYFCASSVLADPSTDTQYFGPGTRLTVL.

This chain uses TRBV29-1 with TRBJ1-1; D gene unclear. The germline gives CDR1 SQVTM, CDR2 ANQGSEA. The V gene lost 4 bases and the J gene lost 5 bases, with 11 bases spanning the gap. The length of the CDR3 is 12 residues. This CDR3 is CSVVFSLTEAFF. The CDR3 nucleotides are TGCAGCGTTGTCTTTTCTCTAACTGAAGCTTTCTTT.

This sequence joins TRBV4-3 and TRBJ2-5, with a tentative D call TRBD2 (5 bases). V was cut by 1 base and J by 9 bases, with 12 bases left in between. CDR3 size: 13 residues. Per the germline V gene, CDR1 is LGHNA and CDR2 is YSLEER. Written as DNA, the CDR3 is TGCGCCAGCAGCCAAGCGGGGTCGGAGGCCCAGTACTTC. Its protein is CASSQAGSEAQYF.

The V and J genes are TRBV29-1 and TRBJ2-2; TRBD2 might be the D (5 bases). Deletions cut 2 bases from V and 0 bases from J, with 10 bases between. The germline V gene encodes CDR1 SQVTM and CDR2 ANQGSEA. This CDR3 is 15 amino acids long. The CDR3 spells CSVESSLANTGELFF. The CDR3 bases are TGCAGCGTTGAAAGCTCACTAGCGAACACCGGGGAGCTGTTTTTT.

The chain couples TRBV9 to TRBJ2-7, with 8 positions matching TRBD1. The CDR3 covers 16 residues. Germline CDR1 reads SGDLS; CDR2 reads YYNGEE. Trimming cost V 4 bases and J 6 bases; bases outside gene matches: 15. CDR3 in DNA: TGTGCCAGCAGCCCCCAAGGCGGACAGGGCCTCGCCGAGCAGTACTTC. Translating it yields CASSPQGGQGLAEQYF.

CDR3 region: CASAPGGNQPQHF. For the CDR3, the DNA is TGTGCCAGCGCCCCCGGGGGCAATCAGCCCCAGCATTTT. The chain carries TRBV28 and TRBJ1-5, with D hard to call. Germline lookup yields CDR1 MDHEN and CDR2 SYDVKM. V gave up 8 bases and J gave up 2 bases, with 10 bases separating them. This CDR3 region has 13 residues.

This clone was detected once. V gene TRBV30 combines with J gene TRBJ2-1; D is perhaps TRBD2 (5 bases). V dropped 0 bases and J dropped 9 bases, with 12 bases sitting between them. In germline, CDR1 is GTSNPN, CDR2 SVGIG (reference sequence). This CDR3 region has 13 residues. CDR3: CAWSVIEGSEQFF. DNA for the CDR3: TGTGCCTGGAGTGTTATAGAGGGCAGTGAGCAGTTCTTC.

The CDR3: CASSPSAGVRTGELFF. CDR3 nucleotide sequence: TGTGCCAGCAGCCCGTCAGCGGGAGTACGCACCGGGGAGCTGTTTTTT. The chain recombines TRBV4-2 with TRBJ2-2; TRBD2 aligns across 8 bases. With 4 bases clipped from V and 4 bases from J, the junction kept 8 bases outside the gene matches. This CDR3 is built from 16 residues. The germline CDR1 and CDR2 sequences are LGHNA and YNFKEQ.

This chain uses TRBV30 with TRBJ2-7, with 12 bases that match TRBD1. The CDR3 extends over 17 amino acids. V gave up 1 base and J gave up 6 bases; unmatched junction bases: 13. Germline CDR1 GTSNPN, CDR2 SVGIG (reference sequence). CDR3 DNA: TGTGCCTGGAGTGCACCCTCTTTGGGACAGGGGGCGGCCGAGCAGTACTTC. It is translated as CAWSAPSLGQGAAEQYF.

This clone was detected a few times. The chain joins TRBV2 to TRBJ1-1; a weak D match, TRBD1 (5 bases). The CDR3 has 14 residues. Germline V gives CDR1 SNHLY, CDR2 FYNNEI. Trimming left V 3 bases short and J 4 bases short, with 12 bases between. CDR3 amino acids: CASSDQTVPTEAFF. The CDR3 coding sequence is TGTGCCAGCAGTGACCAGACAGTCCCCACTGAAGCTTTCTTT.

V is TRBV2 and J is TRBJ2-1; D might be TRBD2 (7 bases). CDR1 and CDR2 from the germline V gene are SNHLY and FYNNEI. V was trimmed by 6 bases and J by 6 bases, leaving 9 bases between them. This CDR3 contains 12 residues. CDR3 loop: CASRGGANEQFF. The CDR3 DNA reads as TGTGCCAGCAGGGGGGGGGCCAATGAGCAGTTCTTC.

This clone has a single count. In DNA, the CDR3 is TGTGCCAGCCTTTTGCGGGAGACACAAGGGGATGGCTACACCTTC. Its translation is CASLLRETQGDGYTF. V usage is TRBV6-6 and J usage is TRBJ1-2, with a weak D call TRBD1 (5 bases). Per the germline V gene, CDR1 is MNHNY and CDR2 is SVGAGI (reference sequence). Deletions cut 8 bases from V and 6 bases from J, with 22 bases between. This CDR3 has 15 residues.

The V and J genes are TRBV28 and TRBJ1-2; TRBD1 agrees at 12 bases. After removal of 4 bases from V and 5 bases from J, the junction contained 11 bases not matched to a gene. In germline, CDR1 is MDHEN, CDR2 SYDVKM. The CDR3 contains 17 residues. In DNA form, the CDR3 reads TGTGCCAGCAGTTCACCGGGACAGGGGGCGCGTCTGTATGGCTACACCTTC. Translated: CASSSPGQGARLYGYTF.

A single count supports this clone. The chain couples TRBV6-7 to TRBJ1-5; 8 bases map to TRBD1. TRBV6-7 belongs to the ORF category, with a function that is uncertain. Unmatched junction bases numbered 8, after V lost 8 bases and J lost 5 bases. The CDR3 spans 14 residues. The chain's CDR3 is CASGADRGDQPQHF. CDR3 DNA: TGTGCCAGCGGGGCAGACAGGGGAGATCAGCCCCAGCATTTT.

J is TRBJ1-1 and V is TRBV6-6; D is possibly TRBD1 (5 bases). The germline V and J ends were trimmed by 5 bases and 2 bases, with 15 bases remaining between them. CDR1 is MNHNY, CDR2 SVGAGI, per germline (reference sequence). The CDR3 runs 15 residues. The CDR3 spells CASSPSDRPNTEAFF. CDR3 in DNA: TGTGCCAGCAGTCCCTCCGACAGACCCAACACTGAAGCTTTCTTT.

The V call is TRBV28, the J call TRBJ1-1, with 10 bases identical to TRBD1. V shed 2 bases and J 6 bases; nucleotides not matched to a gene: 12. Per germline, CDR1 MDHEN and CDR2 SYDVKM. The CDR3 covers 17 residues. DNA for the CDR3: TGTGCCAGCAGTTTAGACGAGGGGACAGGGGTTAGGGCTGAAGCTTTCTTT. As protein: CASSLDEGTGVRAEAFF.

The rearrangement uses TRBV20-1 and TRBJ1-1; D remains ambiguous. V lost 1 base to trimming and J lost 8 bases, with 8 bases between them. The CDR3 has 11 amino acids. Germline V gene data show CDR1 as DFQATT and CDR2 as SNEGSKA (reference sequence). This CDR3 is CSARVLLEAFF. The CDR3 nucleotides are TGCAGTGCTAGAGTTTTATTGGAAGCTTTCTTT.

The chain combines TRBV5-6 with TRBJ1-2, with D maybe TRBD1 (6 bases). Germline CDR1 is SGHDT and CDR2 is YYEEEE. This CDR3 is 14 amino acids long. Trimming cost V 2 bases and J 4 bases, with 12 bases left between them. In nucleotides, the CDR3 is TGTGCCAGCAGCTTCCAACAGGGTCCCTATGGCTACACCTTC. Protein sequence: CASSFQQGPYGYTF.